Presented here are 31 T cell receptor beta chains from one specimen sequenced in a study of T-cell memory formation after mild COVID-19. MiXCR, applied by TCRdb to the 5' RACE reads, yields one record per CDR3 protein. Of 300,000 to 400,000 distinct CDR3 sequences in the sample, 13% were seen once. Sequencing input: PBMCs or a T cell subset sorted from them (not recorded which). The receptors come from a man younger than 30 who had mild COVID-19 (a few samples of this study predate the infection). Cell type and time point are not known.

This clonotype has more than one count but fewer than ten. The chain links TRBV7-2 to TRBJ1-2; D is uncertain. Germline assignment: CDR1 SGHTA and CDR2 FQGNSA. The CDR3 totals 14 residues. The germline V and J ends were trimmed by 4 bases and 4 bases, with 13 bases remaining between them. CDR3 sequence: CASSSDGNLYGYTF. CDR3 DNA: TGTGCCAGCAGCTCGGACGGAAATCTCTATGGCTACACCTTC.

The CDR3 region has the DNA TGTGCCAGCCGCCCGGCCATCGTTCTTGACGAGCAGTACGTC. This codes for CASRPAIVLDEQYV. The genes are TRBV2 and TRBJ2-7; D call uncertain. V was shortened by 8 bases and J by 5 bases, with 19 bases between the two germline ends. Germline-derived CDR1 and CDR2 are SNHLY and FYNNEI. CDR3 size: 14 residues.

This clonotype has a count of ten or more. J is TRBJ2-2 and V is TRBV4-3; no clear D. With 0 bases removed from V and 1 base from J, the gap between germline ends came to 9 bases. This CDR3 region has 16 residues. From germline, CDR1 is LGHNA and CDR2 YSLEER. In nucleotides, the CDR3 is TGCGCCAGCAGCCAAGATAGGAGCGAGAACACCGGGGAGCTGTTTTTT. Residues: CASSQDRSENTGELFF.

In its sample, this clonotype was seen many times. The V and J genes are TRBV12-3 or TRBV12-4 and TRBJ1-6, with D tentatively TRBD1 (6 bases). V lost 1 base, J lost 3 bases, and 7 bases lay in between. This CDR3 comprises 15 residues. The CDR3 loop reads CASSLGQDYNSPLHF. DNA of the CDR3: TGTGCCAGCAGTTTAGGACAGGACTATAATTCACCCCTCCACTTT.

This clonotype was seen more than once but under ten times. This chain links TRBV7-2 with TRBJ2-3; TRBD2 agrees at 15 bases. Germline V lookup: CDR1 SGHTA, CDR2 FQGNSA. V lost 7 bases to trimming and J lost 4 bases; unmatched junction nucleotides: 6. The CDR3 extends over 16 amino acids. The CDR3 DNA reads as TGTGCCAGCACCCTAGGGACTAGCGGGGGGCCAGATACGCAGTATTTT. This gives the protein CASTLGTSGGPDTQYF.

This clonotype showed up just a few times. This rearrangement joins TRBV6-5 to TRBJ1-2, with 7 bases that match TRBD1. V lost 6 bases, J lost 4 bases, and 8 bases stayed unmatched. The CDR3 length is 14 residues. Germline CDR1 reads MNHEY; CDR2 reads SVGAGI. CDR3 DNA sequence: TGTGCCAGCAGACCAGGGGGACGGGGCTATGGCTACACCTTC. Translation gives CASRPGGRGYGYTF.

This clonotype was counted only a few times. The rearrangement joins TRBV7-2 to TRBJ1-4, with D unclear. Germline CDR1 SGHTA, CDR2 FQGNSA. V lost 4 bases to trimming and J lost 4 bases, with 13 bases between them. The CDR3 spans 15 residues. Here the CDR3 DNA reads TGTGCCAGCAGCTCCCCTCGGGCCAATAATGAAAAACTGTTTTTT. Protein product: CASSSPRANNEKLFF.

This clonotype was observed at least ten times. An end of the junction does not agree with germline; a read error may underlie this. The chain uses TRBV5-1 and TRBJ2-1, with D maybe TRBD2 (7 bases). Germline V gives CDR1 SGHRS, CDR2 YFSETQ. CDR3 size: 15 residues. The CDR3, as DNA: TGTGCCAGCAGCTTAGAGGGGGGGAGTTACAATGAGCAGTTCTTC. This codes for CASSLEGGSYNEQFF.

This clonotype was seen many times. The rearrangement links TRBV18 to TRBJ1-1; 7 bases are a match to TRBD1. CDR3 length equals 15 residues. Trimming at V came to 5 bases and at J to 2 bases, leaving 8 bases not matched to a gene. CDR1 and CDR2 from the germline V gene are KGHSH and LQKENI. The CDR3 nucleotides read TGTGCCAGCTCAAGGGCCTGGGACAGCAACACTGAAGCTTTCTTT. Translating it yields CASSRAWDSNTEAFF.

At least ten counts were recorded for this clonotype. The chain combines TRBV29-1 with TRBJ2-1; 7 bases align to TRBD2. CDR3 length: 10 residues. Unmatched junction bases numbered 2, after V lost 8 bases and J lost 7 bases. CDR1 and CDR2 from the germline V gene are SQVTM and ANQGSEA. The CDR3 spells CSTGGNEQFF. Here the CDR3 DNA reads TGCAGCACGGGGGGTAATGAGCAGTTCTTC.

J is TRBJ2-2 and V is TRBV12-3 or TRBV12-4; 11 bases are shared with TRBD1. V dropped 7 bases and J dropped 5; count of bases not matched to a gene: 6. This CDR3 has 15 residues. This chain's CDR3 is CASKGTGGTTGELFF. The CDR3 nucleotides are TGTGCCAGCAAGGGGACAGGGGGGACAACCGGGGAGCTGTTTTTT.

Only a few counts were recorded for this clonotype. The chain links TRBV27 to TRBJ1-2, with 7 bases matching TRBD1. Trimming cost V 6 bases and J 0 bases; bases outside gene matches: 4. The CDR3 is 14 amino acids. Germline CDR1 and CDR2: MNHEY and SMNVEV (reference sequence). The CDR3 DNA reads TGTGCCAGCAGGTTCAGGGGGGCTAACTATGGCTACACCTTC. This encodes CASRFRGANYGYTF.

This clonotype has just a few counts. The rearrangement joins TRBV4-3 to TRBJ1-3, with TRBD1 matching over 8 bases. The CDR3 covers 16 residues. V lost 4 bases to trimming and J lost 0 bases; unmatched junction nucleotides: 5. Germline V gives CDR1 LGHNA, CDR2 YSLEER. The CDR3 is CASSPLTGVSGNTIYF. CDR3 bases: TGCGCCAGCAGCCCACTGACAGGGGTCTCTGGAAACACCATATATTTT.

This clonotype appeared a few times. The CDR3 protein is CASRPNINEQFF. The DNA of the CDR3 is TGTGCCAGCAGGCCGAATATTAACGAACAGTTCTTC. V and J are TRBV6-5 and TRBJ2-1, with D unclear. This CDR3 spans 12 amino acids. CDR1 and CDR2 (germline): MNHEY, SVGAGI. V lost 6 bases, J lost 13 bases, and 16 bases lay in between.

The table lists this clonotype with a few counts. The rearrangement joins TRBV7-9 to TRBJ2-7, with a possible D match to TRBD1 (6 bases). The germline V gene has CDR1 SEHNR and CDR2 FQNEAQ (reference sequence). The V gene lost 5 bases and the J gene lost 4 bases, with 18 bases spanning the gap. This CDR3 spans 15 amino acids. For the CDR3, the DNA is TGTGCCAGCAGCCAAGGACAGAAAGTTTTTTACGAGCAGTACTTC. Translated, it gives CASSQGQKVFYEQYF.

This clonotype was found a few times. The chain carries TRBV9 and TRBJ2-5; D ambiguous. The V and J ends lost 0 bases and 3 bases respectively, with 15 bases between them. The germline CDR1 and CDR2 sequences are SGDLS and YYNGEE. The CDR3 is made up of 16 amino acids. The CDR3 DNA is TGTGCCAGCAGCGTAGGGCACCCCTCTGGAGAAGAGACCCAGTACTTC. This translates into CASSVGHPSGEETQYF. Drawing the rest from reference TRBV9 and TRBJ2-5, the complete variable domain is DSGVTQTPKHLITATGQRVTLRCSPRSGDLSVYWYQQSLDQGLQFLIQYYNGEERAKGNILERFSAQQFPDLHSELNLSSLELGDSALYFCASSVGHPSGEETQYFGPGTRLLVL.

The chain recombines TRBV19 with TRBJ2-7; either TRBD1 or TRBD2 may supply D (5 bases each). CDR3 length: 13 amino acids. V gave up 4 bases and J gave up 2 bases, with 9 bases separating them. Germline values: CDR1 LNHDA, CDR2 SQIVND (reference sequence). The CDR3: CASSTGPTYEQYV. CDR3 nucleotide sequence: TGTGCCAGTAGTACGGGACCGACCTACGAGCAGTACGTC.

The chain is built from TRBV7-9 and TRBJ2-3, with 7 bases aligning to TRBD1. Germline values: CDR1 SEHNR, CDR2 FQNEAQ (reference sequence). CDR3 length: 16 amino acids. V shed 7 bases, J shed 5 bases, and the junction held 15 bases outside the gene matches. The CDR3 loop is CASTPRDREIRDTQYF. The CDR3 DNA follows: TGTGCCAGCACTCCCCGGGACAGAGAGATAAGAGATACGCAGTATTTT.

This clonotype was detected a few times. This chain links TRBV9 with TRBJ2-7; D possibly uses TRBD1 or TRBD2 (6 bases each). Trimming removed 0 bases at V and 3 bases at J, with 10 bases between. Germline CDR1 is SGDLS and CDR2 is YYNGEE. The CDR3 has 14 residues. CDR3 bases: TGTGCCAGCAGCGTAGAGGGGGGAAACTACGAGCAGTACTTC. Its protein product is CASSVEGGNYEQYF. Together with reference TRBV9 and TRBJ2-7, the CDR3 gives the full variable domain: DSGVTQTPKHLITATGQRVTLRCSPRSGDLSVYWYQQSLDQGLQFLIQYYNGEERAKGNILERFSAQQFPDLHSELNLSSLELGDSALYFCASSVEGGNYEQYFGPGTRLTVT.

This clonotype has more than one count but fewer than ten. The V gene is TRBV10-3, the J gene TRBJ2-7, with D perhaps TRBD2 (5 bases). Looked up from germline, CDR1 is ENHRY and CDR2 is SYGVKD. The CDR3 has 13 residues. V was shortened by 11 bases and J by 1 base, with 15 bases between the two germline ends. CDR3 amino acids: CAVTEPGSYEQYF. The CDR3 coding sequence is TGTGCCGTAACTGAACCGGGATCCTACGAGCAGTACTTC.

The chain has TRBV10-2 and TRBJ2-2; D possibly matches TRBD1 or TRBD2 (6 bases each). Germline lookup yields CDR1 WSHSY and CDR2 SAAADI. The CDR3 is made up of 14 amino acids. V lost 6 bases to trimming and J lost 5 bases, with 13 bases between them. This chain's CDR3 is CASRTGAWTGELFF. The CDR3 DNA reads TGCGCCAGCAGAACGGGGGCTTGGACCGGGGAGCTGTTTTTT.

V and J are TRBV5-6 and TRBJ1-5; possibly TRBD1 for D (5 bases). Looked up from germline, CDR1 is SGHDT and CDR2 is YYEEEE. This CDR3 has 15 amino acids. The germline V and J ends were trimmed by 4 bases and 6 bases, with 17 bases remaining between them. DNA of the CDR3: TGTGCCAGCAGCGTTGGGGGGTTGGCTGTTCAGCCCCAGCATTTT. This codes for CASSVGGLAVQPQHF.

This clonotype has just a few counts. J is TRBJ1-2 and V is TRBV7-9; TRBD1 aligns across 12 bases. Trimming took 4 bases from V and 12 from J; bases not matched to a gene: 6. This CDR3 region has 13 residues. The germline gives CDR1 SEHNR, CDR2 FQNEAQ (reference sequence). DNA of the CDR3: TGTGCCAGCAGCTCCCTGGGACAGGGGGCGGACACCTTC. Protein: CASSSLGQGADTF.

This clonotype was picked up a small number of times. The J gene is TRBJ1-2, the V gene TRBV4-3, with D tentatively TRBD1 (5 bases). The CDR3 sequence is 14 residues long. Deletions cut 4 bases from V and 9 bases from J, with 18 bases between. Germline V CDR1 and CDR2: LGHNA, YSLEER. Written as DNA, the CDR3 is TGCGCCAGCAGCCGGGACGGGAGCAGCGACCGCTACACCTTC. Protein sequence: CASSRDGSSDRYTF.

This chain joins TRBV21-1 and TRBJ2-7. TRBV21-1 has pseudogene status. The CDR3 spans 11 residues. CDR3 coding DNA: TGTGCCAGCAGCAGAGACAGTGGGCAGTACGTC. Amino acids: CASSRDSGQYV.

The chain uses TRBV7-9 and TRBJ2-5; possibly TRBD1 or TRBD2 for D (5 bases each). The germline gives CDR1 SEHNR, CDR2 FQNEAQ (reference sequence). Trimming stripped 5 bases from V and 2 bases from J, with 12 bases between. The CDR3 contains 14 residues. The CDR3 loop reads CASSTPGQQETQYF. The CDR3 DNA reads as TGTGCCAGCAGCACCCCGGGGCAGCAAGAGACCCAGTACTTC.

This clonotype was observed a few times. The chain is built from TRBV18 and TRBJ1-1, with 7 bases matching TRBD1. Germline V lookup: CDR1 KGHSH, CDR2 LQKENI. V shed 7 bases and J 0 bases; nucleotides not matched to a gene: 2. The CDR3 runs 13 residues. The CDR3 reads CASLQGMNTEAFF. The CDR3 nucleotides read TGTGCCAGCTTACAGGGGATGAACACTGAAGCTTTCTTT.

This clonotype occurred many times. A junction end diverges from the germline sequence, so it may reflect a read error. The chain employs TRBV7-7 and TRBJ2-1; the match to TRBD2 covers 8 bases. Germline CDR1 and CDR2: SSHAT and FNYEAQ (reference sequence). The CDR3 is 16 residues long. The CDR3 sequence is CASSLSGGSSYNEQFF. CDR3 nucleotides: TGTGCTAGCAGCCTATCGGGAGGGAGCTCCTACAATGAGCAGTTCTTC. Complete variable domain (other parts from reference TRBV7-7 and TRBJ2-1): GAGVSQSPRYKVTKRGQDVTLRCDPISSHATLYWYQQALGQGPEFLTYFNYEAQPDKSGLPSDRFSAERPEGSISTLTIQRTEQRDSAMYRCASSLSGGSSYNEQFFGPGTRLTVL.

V is TRBV7-9 and J is TRBJ1-2; possible D gene TRBD1, 5 bases. The CDR3 is 15 residues long. The germline gives CDR1 SEHNR, CDR2 FQNEAQ (reference sequence). V lost 3 bases to trimming and J lost 2 bases, with 13 bases between them. This chain's CDR3 is CASSFLEGPNYGYTF. CDR3 nucleotide sequence: TGTGCCAGCAGCTTCCTGGAGGGGCCGAACTATGGCTACACCTTC.

The chain recombines TRBV7-9 with TRBJ2-3; D is undetermined. Trimming took off 3 bases at V and 1 base at J, with 11 bases between the two ends. Germline assignment: CDR1 SEHNR and CDR2 FQNEAQ (reference sequence). The CDR3 loop spans 15 amino acids. CDR3: CASSLGWTGTDTQYF. CDR3 DNA: TGTGCCAGCAGCTTGGGCTGGACCGGCACAGATACGCAGTATTTT.

This clonotype occurred a few times. This rearrangement joins TRBV6-6 to TRBJ2-3; 8 bases map to TRBD1. V gave up 0 bases and J gave up 2 bases; unmatched junction bases: 13. The V gene's germline CDR1 is MNHNY and CDR2 SVGAGI (reference sequence). The CDR3 contains 19 residues. CDR3 nucleotides: TGTGCCAGCAGTTACTCGACCCCGGGCAGGGGGCGCGACACAGATACGCAGTATTTT. Translated, it gives CASSYSTPGRGRDTDTQYF.